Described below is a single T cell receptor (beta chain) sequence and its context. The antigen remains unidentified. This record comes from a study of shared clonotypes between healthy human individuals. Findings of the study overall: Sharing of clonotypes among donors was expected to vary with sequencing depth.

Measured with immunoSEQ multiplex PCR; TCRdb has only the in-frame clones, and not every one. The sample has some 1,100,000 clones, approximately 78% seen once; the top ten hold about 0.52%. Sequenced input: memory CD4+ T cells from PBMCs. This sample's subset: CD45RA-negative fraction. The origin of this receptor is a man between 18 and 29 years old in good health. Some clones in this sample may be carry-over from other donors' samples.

CDR3 sequence (DNA): TGCGCCAGCAGTCAGTCCCTCGGGGTAGGTCCTCGGACAGATACGCAGTATTTT. Its protein product is CASSQSLGVGPRTDTQYF. The chain has TRBV23-1 and TRBJ2-3; TRBD2 might be the D (5 bases). TRBV23-1 is an ORF; its function is uncertain. The CDR3 has 18 amino acids. The ends were cut back, 3 bases at V and 3 bases at J, with 22 bases in the middle.